These T cell receptor beta chains were read from a single sample in a study of blood T cells in healthy people across ages. TCRdb re-derived calls from the 5' RACE reads in MiXCR, one entry per CDR3 protein. Of more than 600,000 distinct CDR3 sequences listed, 25% are singletons. This sample was shared with a second study, whose subject was T cells of mothers and their children.

The sample taken for sequencing was blood. The receptors here all came from a boy aged 5-17 years in good health. Both conserved end residues are part of each CDR3. The order of the fields is J gene, clone size, D gene, V gene, CDR3 protein, CDR3 DNA. D genes are given only for firm matches. Size is stated for part of the rows, as once, few or many counts, or as a class when the clone is expanded.

J: TRBJ2-1
size: -
D: -
V: TRBV5-1
CDR3: CASSLVPGPDLYNEQFF
DNA: TGCGCCAGCAGCTTGGTTCCAGGGCCGGACCTCTACAATGAGCAGTTCTTC

J: TRBJ2-7
size: few
D: TRBD1
V: TRBV10-3
CDR3: CAISETGTGDYEQYF
DNA: TGTGCCATCAGTGAGACCGGGACAGGGGACTACGAGCAGTACTTC

J: TRBJ2-6
size: few
D: -
V: TRBV10-3
CDR3: CAISESGLGANVLTF
DNA: TGTGCCATCAGTGAGTCGGGGTTAGGGGCCAACGTCCTGACTTTC

J: TRBJ2-5
size: -
D: TRBD2
V: TRBV29-1
CDR3: CSVRLAGARQYF
DNA: TGCAGCGTTCGACTAGCGGGGGCCCGGCAGTACTTC

J: TRBJ2-1
size: few
D: -
V: TRBV14
CDR3: CASSQWGNEQFF
DNA: TGTGCCAGCAGCCAATGGGGGAATGAGCAGTTCTTC

J: TRBJ2-5
size: -
D: -
V: TRBV7-8
CDR3: CASSPGIQGQETQYF
DNA: TGTGCCAGCAGCCCCGGGATACAGGGCCAAGAGACCCAGTACTTC

J: TRBJ2-1
size: -
D: TRBD2
V: TRBV9
CDR3: CASSVGGSGRNEQFF
DNA: TGTGCCAGCAGCGTAGGGGGTAGCGGGAGAAATGAGCAGTTCTTC

J: TRBJ1-1
size: -
D: -
V: TRBV27
CDR3: CASSLRGDEAFF
DNA: TGTGCCAGCAGTTTACGGGGAGATGAAGCTTTCTTT

J: TRBJ2-3
size: -
D: -
V: TRBV5-1
CDR3: CASSPGTSTDTQYF
DNA: TGCGCCAGCAGCCCCGGGACTAGCACAGATACGCAGTATTTT

J: TRBJ2-7
size: -
D: TRBD2
V: TRBV12-3/TRBV12-4
CDR3: CASSFEGGLSYEQYF
DNA: TGTGCCAGCAGTTTTGAGGGAGGGCTCTCCTACGAGCAGTACTTC

J: TRBJ2-1
size: -
D: -
V: TRBV13
CDR3: CASSPGTREVYNEQFF
DNA: TGTGCCAGCAGCCCAGGTACGAGGGAGGTCTACAATGAGCAGTTCTTC

J: TRBJ2-3
size: -
D: -
V: TRBV28
CDR3: CASSFLNLPTTDTQYF
DNA: TGTGCCAGCAGTTTCCTAAATTTACCCACCACAGATACGCAGTATTTT

J: TRBJ1-4
size: many
D: -
V: TRBV29-1
CDR3: CSVEGGEKLFF
DNA: TGCAGCGTTGAAGGGGGCGAAAAACTGTTTTTT

J: TRBJ2-1
size: -
D: -
V: TRBV13
CDR3: CAMRGGTVDNEQFF
DNA: TGTGCCATGCGCGGCGGGACGGTAGACAATGAGCAGTTCTTC

J: TRBJ2-7
size: few
D: TRBD2
V: TRBV20-1
CDR3: CSARVAGLPSYEQYF
DNA: TGCAGTGCTAGAGTAGCGGGACTACCGAGCTACGAGCAGTACTTC

J: TRBJ1-2
size: -
D: -
V: TRBV6-1
CDR3: CASSEDREGWSYGYTF
DNA: TGTGCCAGCAGTGAAGATCGTGAAGGGTGGAGCTATGGCTACACCTTC

J: TRBJ1-6
size: -
D: TRBD1
V: TRBV28
CDR3: CASSLFGRFRQGAGSPLHF
DNA: TGTGCCAGCAGTTTATTCGGTCGCTTTAGACAGGGGGCTGGTTCACCCCTCCACTTT

J: TRBJ2-5
size: -
D: -
V: TRBV6-5
CDR3: CASSFLLGQETQYF
DNA: TGTGCCAGCAGTTTTCTATTGGGCCAAGAGACCCAGTACTTC

J: TRBJ2-5
size: few
D: TRBD2
V: TRBV20-1
CDR3: CSLGRRGQETQYF
DNA: TGCAGTCTTGGGAGGCGGGGGCAAGAGACCCAGTACTTC

J: TRBJ2-5
size: few
D: -
V: TRBV10-3
CDR3: CAISEPWETQYF
DNA: TGTGCCATCAGCGAACCCTGGGAGACCCAGTACTTC

J: TRBJ1-1
size: -
D: TRBD1
V: TRBV3-1
CDR3: CTSSPGTGAEAFF
DNA: TGTACCAGCAGCCCCGGGACAGGGGCTGAAGCTTTCTTT

J: TRBJ2-3
size: -
D: TRBD2
V: TRBV6-1
CDR3: CASRRGDRSTDTQYF
DNA: TGTGCCAGCAGACGGGGGGACCGTAGCACAGATACGCAGTATTTT

J: TRBJ2-1
size: few
D: TRBD2
V: TRBV11-2
CDR3: CASSLVRGRPFNEQFF
DNA: TGTGCCAGCAGCTTAGTACGCGGGAGGCCGTTCAATGAGCAGTTCTTC

J: TRBJ2-5
size: few
D: TRBD2
V: TRBV29-1
CDR3: CSRGLAGPQETQYF
DNA: TGCAGCCGGGGACTAGCGGGACCCCAAGAGACCCAGTACTTC

J: TRBJ2-1
size: -
D: TRBD2
V: TRBV12-3/TRBV12-4
CDR3: CASSISGGSYNEQFF
DNA: TGTGCCAGCAGCATTAGCGGGGGCTCCTACAATGAGCAGTTCTTC

J: TRBJ2-7
size: -
D: -
V: TRBV11-2
CDR3: CASSHGDTYEQYF
DNA: TGTGCCAGCAGCCATGGGGACACCTACGAGCAGTACTTC

J: TRBJ2-5
size: few
D: TRBD2
V: TRBV20-1
CDR3: CSALGTSGEGTQYF
DNA: TGCAGTGCCCTCGGGACTAGCGGGGAGGGGACCCAGTACTTC

J: TRBJ2-7
size: few
D: TRBD1
V: TRBV20-1
CDR3: CSASVRDSPTYEQYF
DNA: TGCAGTGCTAGCGTCCGGGACAGCCCAACCTACGAGCAGTACTTC

J: TRBJ2-1
size: few
D: TRBD2
V: TRBV4-3
CDR3: CASSQVTSGVGEQFF
DNA: TGCGCCAGCAGCCAAGTAACTAGCGGGGTAGGTGAGCAGTTCTTC

J: TRBJ1-2
size: few
D: -
V: TRBV7-2
CDR3: CASSKEDHYGYTF
DNA: TGTGCCAGCAGTAAAGAGGATCACTATGGCTACACCTTC

J: TRBJ2-5
size: few
D: -
V: TRBV12-3/TRBV12-4
CDR3: CASGRGGQETQYF
DNA: TGTGCCAGCGGAAGAGGGGGCCAAGAGACCCAGTACTTC

J: TRBJ2-1
size: few
D: -
V: TRBV24-1
CDR3: CATSDSSRGGAQYNEQFF
DNA: TGTGCCACCAGTGATTCGTCCAGGGGAGGTGCACAGTACAATGAGCAGTTCTTC

J: TRBJ2-5
size: few
D: -
V: TRBV7-9
CDR3: CASNRVQETQYF
DNA: TGTGCCAGCAACAGGGTGCAAGAGACCCAGTACTTC

J: TRBJ2-5
size: few
D: -
V: TRBV6-2/TRBV6-3
CDR3: CASSYSPSSEETQYF
DNA: TGTGCCAGCAGTTACTCGCCCAGCTCCGAAGAGACCCAGTACTTC

J: TRBJ2-5
size: -
D: TRBD1
V: TRBV2
CDR3: CASRTGKQETQYF
DNA: TGTGCCAGTAGGACAGGGAAACAAGAGACCCAGTACTTC

J: TRBJ2-1
size: -
D: TRBD2
V: TRBV5-1
CDR3: CASSPTSGSTDEQFF
DNA: TGCGCCAGCAGCCCTACTAGCGGGAGTACCGATGAGCAGTTCTTC

J: TRBJ2-7
size: -
D: TRBD1
V: TRBV20-1
CDR3: CSARTGSGTYEQYF
DNA: TGCAGTGCCAGGACAGGGTCTGGGACCTACGAGCAGTACTTC

J: TRBJ2-5
size: few
D: TRBD1
V: TRBV11-3
CDR3: CASSLEGTGGQETQYF
DNA: TGTGCCAGCAGCTTAGAAGGGACAGGGGGCCAAGAGACCCAGTACTTC

J: TRBJ2-7
size: -
D: TRBD2
V: TRBV6-1
CDR3: CASRELAGGTYEQYF
DNA: TGTGCCAGCAGGGAACTAGCGGGGGGGACCTACGAGCAGTACTTC

J: TRBJ1-4
size: few
D: -
V: TRBV4-1
CDR3: CASSGGAPNEKLFF
DNA: TGCGCCAGCAGCGGAGGGGCCCCTAATGAAAAACTGTTTTTT

J: TRBJ2-5
size: -
D: -
V: TRBV7-8
CDR3: CASSSLFRGLRETQYF
DNA: TGTGCCAGCAGCTCCCTTTTTAGGGGACTGAGAGAGACCCAGTACTTC

J: TRBJ2-5
size: -
D: TRBD2
V: TRBV29-1
CDR3: CSVDQELAGETQYF
DNA: TGCAGCGTTGACCAGGAACTAGCGGGGGAGACCCAGTACTTC

J: TRBJ2-6
size: -
D: -
V: TRBV2
CDR3: CASVQGSGANVLTF
DNA: TGTGCCAGCGTCCAGGGGTCTGGGGCCAACGTCCTGACTTTC

J: TRBJ2-2
size: -
D: -
V: TRBV11-1
CDR3: CASSFLRYHTGELFF
DNA: TGTGCCAGCAGCTTTCTGAGATACCACACCGGGGAGCTGTTTTTT

J: TRBJ2-7
size: few
D: TRBD2
V: TRBV5-1
CDR3: CASSLAAGNYEQYF
DNA: TGCGCCAGCAGCTTGGCAGCGGGAAACTACGAGCAGTACTTC

J: TRBJ2-1
size: -
D: -
V: TRBV24-1
CDR3: CATSETQGKDHNEQFF
DNA: TGTGCCACCAGTGAAACACAAGGGAAGGACCACAATGAGCAGTTCTTC

J: TRBJ2-1
size: -
D: -
V: TRBV24-1
CDR3: CATSDPRGRGSSSYNEQFF
DNA: TGTGCCACCAGTGACCCGAGGGGCAGGGGCTCAAGCTCCTACAATGAGCAGTTCTTC